A single T cell receptor beta chain is shown here with its context. The data belong to a study of blood T cell repertoires in COVID-19. Across the study: Donors in the United States, Italy and Spain gave samples during acute or convalescent COVID-19. T cells, B-cell-depleted T cells, or PBMCs provided the cDNA or gDNA that served as material.

As originally analysed: Reference gene primers were amplified, and this amplification served to estimate nucleated cell counts. Sequenced by immunoSEQ multiplex PCR; TCRdb stores in-frame clones only, minus some. The D gene and trimming were derived from the DNA, and the V and J assignments and clone size from that table. Of approximately 64,000 clones listed, about four fifths are singletons. CDR1 SNHLY and CDR2 FYNNEI come from the germline V gene. V was clipped by 3 bases and J by 2 bases, with 11 bases between them. This CDR3 has 14 residues. This clonotype was obtained from a woman aged 70-85 years with acute or convalescent COVID-19. V and J are TRBV2 and TRBJ2-7, with D maybe TRBD2 (6 bases). Sequencing input: peripheral blood. This CDR3 is CASSDRSGAYEQYF. The CDR3 DNA reads as TGTGCCAGCAGTGATCGGTCGGGGGCCTACGAGCAGTACTTC.